This TCR beta chain was captured in a study of T cell responses to AZD1222 COVID-19 vaccine. With regard to this clone: Antigen: not known.

Study conclusions and caveats: The study found Spike-specific TCR breadth and depth rose after two AZD1222 doses. It should be noted that donors were predominantly white British and more often female, and clonal diversity was possibly underestimated. Seropositive status at baseline applied to only a handful of AZD1222 recipients.

TCRdb's table, derived via immunoSEQ multiplex PCR, lists solely in-frame clones and lacks some. The sample lists 150,000 or so clones; roughly 90% were seen once. V lost 6 bases and J 7 bases, leaving 7 bases between the germline ends. The germline CDR1 and CDR2 sequences are MNHEY and SVGEGT. This CDR3 contains 12 residues. The sequence came from an adult in good health. Here the sequenced sample was peripheral blood, taken on day 0 of AZD1222 vaccination. J is TRBJ1-6 and V is TRBV6-2 or TRBV6-3; tentative D call: TRBD1 (6 bases). DNA for the CDR3: TGTGCCAGCAGCCAGGGGAATTCACCCCTCCACTTT. This translates into CASSQGNSPLHF.